These 10 T cell receptor beta chains were sequenced from one sample in a study of T cell responses to AZD1222 COVID-19 vaccine. The data were produced by immunoSEQ multiplex PCR, yet TCRdb's version contains in-frame clones alone and is incomplete. Among 150,000 or so clones listed, about 90% were seen once. The sequences come from peripheral blood, collected on day 0 of AZD1222 vaccination. The receptor source for this set is an adult in good health.

Here the CDR3 reads CASSFQLGTQETQYF. CDR3 coding DNA: TGCGCCAGCAGCTTCCAACTCGGGACCCAAGAGACCCAGTACTTC. The chain links TRBV5-1 to TRBJ2-5, with D possibly called TRBD1 or TRBD2 (5 bases each). The germline gives CDR1 SGHRS, CDR2 YFSETQ. V gave up 2 bases and J gave up 1 base, with 12 bases separating them. The CDR3 runs to 15 residues.

The chain uses TRBV7-2 and TRBJ2-1; D may match TRBD1 or TRBD2 (5 bases each). The length of the CDR3 is 14 residues. V gave up 2 bases and J gave up 2 bases, with 7 bases separating them. Per the germline V gene, CDR1 is SGHTA and CDR2 is FQGNSA. The CDR3 coding sequence is TGTGCCAGCAGCTTACGGGGACCCTACAATGAGCAGTTCTTC. Its translation: CASSLRGPYNEQFF. Full variable domain (remainder filled in from reference TRBV7-2 and TRBJ2-1): GAGVSQSPSNKVTEKGKDVELRCDPISGHTALYWYRQSLGQGLEFLIYFQGNSAPDKSGLPSDRFSAERTGGSVSTLTIQRTQQEDSAVYLCASSLRGPYNEQFFGPGTRLTVL.

This clone was observed a single time. This chain joins TRBV19 and TRBJ1-6, with a tentative D call TRBD1 (6 bases). V shed 3 bases and J shed 7 bases, with 13 bases lying between them. The CDR3 runs to 15 residues. Germline CDR1 and CDR2: LNHDA and SQIVND (reference sequence). CDR3 loop: CASSMQGQGNSPLHF. Here the CDR3 DNA reads TGTGCCAGTAGTATGCAAGGCCAGGGGAATTCACCCCTCCACTTT.

The J gene is TRBJ2-3, the V gene TRBV7-2; 11 bases agree with TRBD2. The CDR3 is 15 residues long. V lost 6 bases, J lost 4 bases, and 6 bases stayed unmatched. CDR1 is SGHTA and CDR2 is FQGNSA in the germline V gene. The CDR3 sequence is CASSSSSGRADTQYF. As DNA, the CDR3 is TGTGCCAGCAGTTCGAGTAGCGGGAGGGCAGATACGCAGTATTTT.

This clone was observed a few times. The chain carries TRBV6-4 and TRBJ2-3; 7 bases are a match to TRBD2. Germline V gives CDR1 MRHNA, CDR2 SNTAGT. CDR3 length: 15 amino acids. Trimming at V came to 3 bases and at J to 0 bases, leaving 3 bases not matched to a gene. The CDR3 DNA reads TGTGCCAGCAGTGAAGAAGCGGGGAGCACAGATACGCAGTATTTT. The encoded protein is CASSEEAGSTDTQYF.

This clone occurred a few times. The chain combines TRBV9 with TRBJ2-7; D is possibly TRBD1 (6 bases). Between the trimmed V and J ends, which lost 4 bases and 2 bases, there was a span of 16 bases. CDR3 length: 15 amino acids. Looked up from germline, CDR1 is SGDLS and CDR2 is YYNGEE. Here the CDR3 reads CASSREKGGTYEQYF. The CDR3 DNA is TGTGCCAGCAGCCGAGAAAAAGGGGGAACCTACGAGCAGTACTTC.

The chain uses TRBV14 and TRBJ1-4; D unresolved. The CDR3 is made up of 17 amino acids. In germline, CDR1 is SGHDN, CDR2 FVKESK. The V and J ends lost 0 bases and 8 bases respectively, with 19 bases between them. CDR3 sequence: CASSQDLVSTGREKLFF. The CDR3 DNA is TGTGCCAGCAGCCAAGATCTTGTTTCGACGGGCCGCGAAAAACTGTTTTTT.

The rearrangement uses TRBV27 and TRBJ1-4, with D perhaps TRBD1 (5 bases). Trimming shortened V by 8 bases and J by 7 bases, and 14 bases separated the two germline ends. The germline V gene has CDR1 MNHEY and CDR2 SMNVEV (reference sequence). This CDR3 is 13 amino acids long. The CDR3 protein is CASFSRGGEKLFF. CDR3 DNA: TGTGCCAGCTTTAGCCGGGGCGGTGAAAAACTGTTTTTT.

The CDR3 nucleotides are TGTGCCAGCAGCTCCCCTAGAATGGTGACCGGGGAGCTGTTTTTT. Translated: CASSSPRMVTGELFF. The chain joins TRBV7-8 to TRBJ2-2, with D unclear. Trimming took off 4 bases at V and 5 bases at J, with 14 bases between the two ends. The CDR3 consists of 15 residues. Germline CDR1 is SGHVS and CDR2 is FQNEAQ.

V and J are TRBV6-2 or TRBV6-3 and TRBJ2-7, with 15 bases that match TRBD2. V dropped 6 bases and J dropped 4; count of bases not matched to a gene: 1. The CDR3 is made up of 14 amino acids. Germline CDR1 is MNHEY and CDR2 is SVGEGT. CDR3 nucleotides: TGTGCCAGCAGCGGACTAGCGGGAGGGTACGAGCAGTACTTC. Its protein product is CASSGLAGGYEQYF.